The 3 T cell receptor beta chains reported below all come from one sample, sequenced in a study of T cell responses to AZD1222 COVID-19 vaccine. Here immunoSEQ multiplex PCR was the method, and the copy in TCRdb shows in-frame clones only, minus some. The sample records some 100,000 clones, approximately 90% being singletons. The sample was peripheral blood, taken 28 days after the second AZD1222 dose. The receptors stem from an adult who received the AZD1222 COVID-19 vaccine.

The chain recombines TRBV27 with TRBJ1-5; D perhaps matches TRBD1 (5 bases). CDR1 and CDR2 (germline): MNHEY, SMNVEV (reference sequence). Trimming took off 9 bases at V and 3 bases at J, with 12 bases between the two ends. This CDR3 has 13 residues. The CDR3 region is CASSQVLNQPQHF. For the CDR3, the DNA is TGTGCCAGTTCACAGGTCCTCAATCAGCCCCAGCATTTT.

The V and J genes are TRBV28 and TRBJ1-1; no clear D gene. Trimming removed 5 bases at V and 0 bases at J, with 10 bases between. CDR1 and CDR2 from the germline V gene are MDHEN and SYDVKM. The CDR3 has 14 residues. The CDR3: CASSVPGLNTEAFF. The CDR3 nucleotides are TGTGCCAGCAGTGTACCTGGGCTGAACACTGAAGCTTTCTTT.

The chain links TRBV3-1 (or the pseudogene TRBV3-2) to TRBJ1-1; 8 bases are shared with TRBD1. The germline gives CDR1 LGHDT, CDR2 YNNKEL (reference sequence). The CDR3 sequence is 13 residues long. V dropped 4 bases and J dropped 11; count of bases not matched to a gene: 9. The CDR3 is CASSPRTGKGAFF. Written as DNA, the CDR3 is TGTGCCAGCAGCCCCCGGACAGGGAAGGGGGCTTTCTTT.